A single sample is the source of the 32 T cell receptor beta chains below, sequenced in a study of cytomegalovirus exposure and HLA in healthy donors. It was with 60 Vbeta and 13 Jbeta primers that the PCR ran. The assay was immunoSEQ multiplex PCR, and TCRdb's table has in-frame clones only and misses some. The sample comprises 130,000 or so clones, 79% of which are singletons, and about 1% rests with the top ten. Sequenced sample: PBMCs. These receptors were taken from a male donor in good health and CMV-seronegative.

The gene calls are TRBV6-1 and TRBJ2-5; 8 bases fit TRBD2. The J call may be in error: the DNA end matches TRBJ2-7 better. Germline loops: CDR1 MNHNS, CDR2 SASEGT. The CDR3 is 15 residues long. The CDR3 DNA follows: TGTGCCAGCAGTGACGACCGCGGACTAGCTGCCGAGCAGTACTTC. It specifies CASSDDRGLAAEQYF.

This chain connects TRBV6-5 to TRBJ1-2, with D unclear. CDR1 MNHEY and CDR2 SVGAGI come from the germline V gene. Trimming pared 6 bases from V and 5 bases from J, leaving 16 bases between. The length of the CDR3 is 14 residues. Here the CDR3 DNA reads TGTGCCAGCAGCCCGCTGGGCCCGCTTTATGGCTACACCTTC. Translated: CASSPLGPLYGYTF.

The V gene is TRBV11-2, the J gene TRBJ2-1; TRBD1 might be the D (5 bases). Germline V CDR1 and CDR2: SGHAT, FQNNGV. Deletions cut 8 bases from V and 4 bases from J, with 18 bases between. This CDR3 spans 15 amino acids. CDR3 residues: CASALGQGLYNEQFF. In DNA form, the CDR3 reads TGTGCCAGCGCCCTTGGCCAGGGTCTATACAATGAGCAGTTCTTC.

About this clone itself: In the same sample, other DNA sequences code for this CDR3. This chain uses TRBV6-4 with TRBJ2-2; D unclear. The CDR3 contains 11 residues. Germline CDR1 reads MRHNA; CDR2 reads SNTAGT. V gave up 6 bases and J gave up 4 bases, with 3 bases separating them. CDR3 region: CASSGTGELFF. Here the CDR3 DNA reads TGTGCCAGCAGCGGCACCGGGGAGCTGTTTTTT.

This rearrangement joins TRBV9 to TRBJ2-1; 10 bases are shared with TRBD2. V shed 4 bases and J 10 bases; nucleotides not matched to a gene: 14. The germline CDR1 and CDR2 sequences are SGDLS and YYNGEE. This CDR3 has 16 amino acids. CDR3 residues: CASSISTSGVWSEQFF. The CDR3 DNA is TGTGCCAGCAGCATCTCAACTAGCGGGGTGTGGAGCGAGCAGTTCTTC. The full variable domain, in which reference TRBV9 and TRBJ2-1 provide the parts outside the CDR3, is DSGVTQTPKHLITATGQRVTLRCSPRSGDLSVYWYQQSLDQGLQFLIQYYNGEERAKGNILERFSAQQFPDLHSELNLSSLELGDSALYFCASSISTSGVWSEQFFGPGTRLTVL.

The chain combines TRBV7-6 with TRBJ1-3; D possibly corresponds to TRBD1 (6 bases). Trimming removed 8 bases at V and 8 bases at J, with 16 bases between. Looked up from germline, CDR1 is SGHVS and CDR2 is FNYEAQ. The CDR3 is 13 amino acids. DNA for the CDR3: TGTGCCAGCTATTCCCCTCAGGGGCACACCATATATTTT. This sequence encodes CASYSPQGHTIYF. The full variable domain, rest sourced from reference TRBV7-6 and TRBJ1-3, is GAGVSQSPRYKVTKRGQDVALRCDPISGHVSLYWYRQALGQGPEFLTYFNYEAQQDKSGLPNDRFSAERPEGSISTLTIQRTEQRDSAMYRCASYSPQGHTIYFGEGSWLTVV.

The chain links TRBV27 to TRBJ1-1; D remains ambiguous. V was cut by 5 bases and J by 6 bases, with 13 bases left in between. The CDR3 runs 13 residues. Germline CDR1 is MNHEY and CDR2 is SMNVEV (reference sequence). The chain's CDR3 is CASSPIPRAEAFF. In DNA form, the CDR3 reads TGTGCCAGCAGTCCAATCCCGAGGGCTGAAGCTTTCTTT.

The chain carries TRBV18 and TRBJ1-6; D is perhaps TRBD1 (5 bases). V dropped 3 bases and J dropped 7 bases, with 10 bases sitting between them. The CDR3 sequence is 14 residues long. The germline V gene encodes CDR1 KGHSH and CDR2 LQKENI. This CDR3 is CASSPGGGNSPLHF. The CDR3 region has the DNA TGTGCCAGCTCACCCGGCGGGGGGAATTCACCCCTCCACTTT.

This clone showed up just a few times. The chain links TRBV25-1 to TRBJ1-2, with D unclear. Deletions cut 6 bases from V and 4 bases from J, with 15 bases between. Germline V gene data show CDR1 as MGHDK and CDR2 as SYGVNS. This CDR3 has 14 amino acids. DNA for the CDR3: TGTGCCAGCAGCCCACGTCTGCTAGGCTATGGCTACACCTTC. Its translation: CASSPRLLGYGYTF.

This rearrangement joins TRBV10-3 to TRBJ1-2; D not certain. The CDR3 loop spans 13 amino acids. CDR1 and CDR2 from the germline V gene are ENHRY and SYGVKD. V lost 5 bases and J lost 2, with 9 bases in between. The CDR3 bases are TGTGCCATCAGTTTAGACGGGAACTATGGCTACACCTTC. This sequence encodes CAISLDGNYGYTF.

The V call is TRBV27, the J call TRBJ2-1, with D perhaps TRBD2 (6 bases). Germline V CDR1 and CDR2: MNHEY, SMNVEV (reference sequence). V was pared by 0 bases and J by 14 bases, with 14 bases between. The CDR3 extends over 13 amino acids. Written as DNA, the CDR3 is TGTGCCAGCAGTTTATCCAACCCGACTAGGGAGTTCTTC. It is translated as CASSLSNPTREFF.

J is TRBJ2-5 and V is TRBV4-3; possible D gene TRBD2, 6 bases. Germline V CDR1 and CDR2: LGHNA, YSLEER. Trimming shortened V by 4 bases and J by 2 bases, and 23 bases separated the two germline ends. CDR3 length: 18 amino acids. In nucleotides, the CDR3 is TGCGCCAGCAGCCTCCCCTCCGGGGGACCTGATATACAAGAGACCCAGTACTTC. Translated: CASSLPSGGPDIQETQYF.

The gene calls are TRBV4-2 and TRBJ2-7; perhaps TRBD2 as D (5 bases). V dropped 0 bases and J dropped 4 bases, with 7 bases sitting between them. The germline V gene has CDR1 LGHNA and CDR2 YNFKEQ. This CDR3 comprises 13 residues. The CDR3 is CASSQEKRYEQYF. The DNA of the CDR3 is TGTGCCAGCAGCCAAGAAAAGCGGTACGAGCAGTACTTC.

To note about this clone: This CDR3 is also generated by other DNA sequences in the sample. The rearrangement joins TRBV19 to TRBJ2-5; perhaps TRBD2 as D (5 bases). Germline V gene lookup returns CDR1 LNHDA and CDR2 SQIVND (reference sequence). This CDR3 contains 13 residues. With 5 bases removed from V and 5 bases from J, the gap between germline ends came to 12 bases. The CDR3 reads CASSPDPGETQYF. DNA for the CDR3: TGTGCCAGTAGTCCAGACCCGGGGGAGACCCAGTACTTC. Complete variable domain (other parts from reference TRBV19 and TRBJ2-5): DGGITQSPKYLFRKEGQNVTLSCEQNLNHDAMYWYRQDPGQGLRLIYYSQIVNDFQKGDIAEGYSVSREKKESFPLTVTSAQKNPTAFYLCASSPDPGETQYFGPGTRLLVL.

V and J are TRBV7-9 and TRBJ1-2; D perhaps matches TRBD1 (6 bases). This CDR3 comprises 17 residues. Germline lookup yields CDR1 SEHNR and CDR2 FQNEAQ (reference sequence). Trimming removed 2 bases at V and 8 bases at J, with 24 bases between. This chain's CDR3 is CASSLLGGGREANGYTF. CDR3 nucleotide sequence: TGTGCCAGCAGCTTATTGGGGGGGGGCAGGGAAGCGAACGGCTACACCTTC. The whole variable domain, filled in from reference TRBV7-9 and TRBJ1-2, reads DTGVSQNPRHKITKRGQNVTFRCDPISEHNRLYWYRQTLGQGPEFLTYFQNEAQLEKSRLLSDRFSAERPKGSFSTLEIQRTEQGDSAMYLCASSLLGGGREANGYTFGSGTRLTVV.

The V call is TRBV9, the J call TRBJ2-5; D perhaps matches TRBD1 (5 bases). The DNA matches TRBJ2-7 better at its end, which makes the J call doubtful. In germline, CDR1 is SGDLS, CDR2 YYNGEE. CDR3 length equals 15 residues. CDR3 amino acids: CASSVVPGNLDEQYF. The CDR3 coding sequence is TGTGCCAGCAGCGTAGTCCCAGGGAATCTAGACGAGCAGTACTTC.

The chain joins TRBV2 to TRBJ1-5; D perhaps matches TRBD1 (6 bases). V dropped 0 bases and J dropped 6 bases, with 15 bases sitting between them. This CDR3 is built from 16 residues. CDR1 and CDR2 (germline): SNHLY, FYNNEI. CDR3 sequence: CASSEALQGLSQPQHF. The CDR3 nucleotides are TGTGCCAGCAGTGAAGCGCTTCAGGGGCTGAGTCAGCCCCAGCATTTT. The complete variable domain, with remaining parts taken from reference TRBV2 and TRBJ1-5, reads EPEVTQTPSHQVTQMGQEVILRCVPISNHLYFYWYRQILGQKVEFLVSFYNNEISEKSEIFDDQFSVERPDGSNFTLKIRSTKLEDSAMYFCASSEALQGLSQPQHFGDGTRLSIL.

The chain uses TRBV5-8 and TRBJ2-3, with D possibly TRBD1 on 6 matching bases. The germline V gene has CDR1 SGHTS and CDR2 YDEGEE. The CDR3 sequence is 15 residues long. V lost 0 bases, J lost 1 base, and 9 bases lay in between. The CDR3 is CASSLGPGGTDTQYF. CDR3 bases: TGTGCCAGCAGCTTGGGACCAGGGGGCACAGATACGCAGTATTTT.

This clone was observed a few times. The chain joins TRBV6-5 to TRBJ2-7; D gene uncertain. The CDR3 contains 10 residues. The V gene's germline CDR1 is MNHEY and CDR2 SVGAGI. Deletions cut 5 bases from V and 4 bases from J, with 3 bases between. CDR3: CASSPYEQYF. The CDR3 bases are TGTGCCAGCAGTCCATACGAGCAGTACTTC.

The rearrangement links TRBV30 to TRBJ2-7, with D possibly matching TRBD1 (6 bases). Between the trimmed V and J ends, which lost 7 bases and 9 bases, there was a span of 19 bases. The CDR3 has 12 residues. Germline CDR1 is GTSNPN and CDR2 is SVGIG (reference sequence). CDR3: CASGPQGIGQYF. CDR3 nucleotides: TGTGCCTCCGGTCCCCAGGGGATAGGGCAGTACTTC.

The gene calls are TRBV2 and TRBJ1-3; 7 nucleotides line up with TRBD1. V shed 7 bases, J shed 4 bases, and the junction held 7 bases outside the gene matches. The CDR3 extends over 14 amino acids. In germline, CDR1 is SNHLY, CDR2 FYNNEI. The CDR3 nucleotides are TGTGCCAGCATCCTGACAGGGTTGGGAAACACCATATATTTT. Protein product: CASILTGLGNTIYF.

The J gene is TRBJ2-2, the V gene TRBV5-1; D not resolved. V was clipped by 2 bases and J by 1 base, with 6 bases between them. This CDR3 contains 14 residues. The germline V gene has CDR1 SGHRS and CDR2 YFSETQ. CDR3 region: CASSLTENTGELFF. CDR3 DNA sequence: TGCGCCAGCAGCTTAACAGAGAACACCGGGGAGCTGTTTTTT.

The gene calls are TRBV15 and TRBJ1-4, with 9 bases lining up with TRBD1. With V trimmed by 5 bases and J by 4 bases, 8 bases remained unmatched. This CDR3 is built from 16 residues. CDR1 and CDR2 from the germline V gene are LNHNV and YYDKDF (reference sequence). The CDR3 region is CATSPGQGGLNEKLFF. In DNA form, the CDR3 reads TGTGCCACCAGCCCGGGACAGGGCGGCCTTAATGAAAAACTGTTTTTT.

This chain links TRBV6-1 with TRBJ1-5, with a possible D match to TRBD1 (6 bases). The V gene lost 7 bases and the J gene lost 6 bases, with 19 bases spanning the gap. CDR3 length: 15 residues. Per germline, CDR1 MNHNS and CDR2 SASEGT. The CDR3 loop reads CASTLKWGLGQPQHF. The CDR3 DNA is TGTGCCAGCACTCTGAAATGGGGGCTCGGTCAGCCCCAGCATTTT.

This clone was picked up a small number of times. The rearrangement joins TRBV5-1 to TRBJ1-2; D unclear. Trimming stripped 0 bases from V and 10 bases from J, with 13 bases between. The germline gives CDR1 SGHRS, CDR2 YFSETQ. The CDR3 runs 13 residues. CDR3 nucleotides: TGCGCCAGCAGCTTGGGGTTCGGTTTAGACTACACCTTC. As protein: CASSLGFGLDYTF.

About this clone itself: This sample includes further DNA sequences coding for the same CDR3. V gene TRBV30 combines with J gene TRBJ1-1; no definite D call. Per germline, CDR1 GTSNPN and CDR2 SVGIG (reference sequence). Deletions cut 0 bases from V and 0 bases from J, with 11 bases between. The CDR3 has 15 residues. CDR3 DNA: TGTGCCTGGAGTGTGGGAGTCCTTATGAACACTGAAGCTTTCTTT. It is translated as CAWSVGVLMNTEAFF.

V is TRBV5-6 and J is TRBJ2-1; TRBD2 matches 8 bases. Germline lookup yields CDR1 SGHDT and CDR2 YYEEEE. V shed 2 bases, J shed 8 bases, and the junction held 12 bases outside the gene matches. This CDR3 is built from 16 residues. The CDR3 DNA is TGTGCCAGCAGCTTAATTGGGGCGGGGGGACGCCATGAGCAGTTCTTC. It encodes CASSLIGAGGRHEQFF.

CDR3 sequence: CASSSGTSGGTYNEQFF. CDR3 coding DNA: TGTGCCAGCAGCTCAGGGACTAGCGGGGGCACCTACAATGAGCAGTTCTTC. The rearrangement uses TRBV9 and TRBJ2-1; TRBD2 matches 14 bases. The CDR3 is made up of 17 amino acids. The V gene end was trimmed by 4 bases and the J gene end by 2 bases; junction bases not matched to a gene: 5. Germline V gene data show CDR1 as SGDLS and CDR2 as YYNGEE. The variable domain in full, completed from reference TRBV9 and TRBJ2-1, reads DSGVTQTPKHLITATGQRVTLRCSPRSGDLSVYWYQQSLDQGLQFLIQYYNGEERAKGNILERFSAQQFPDLHSELNLSSLELGDSALYFCASSSGTSGGTYNEQFFGPGTRLTVL.

This chain connects TRBV5-5 to TRBJ2-7, with TRBD1 matching 9 bases. Germline values: CDR1 SGHKS, CDR2 YYEKEE (reference sequence). This CDR3 has 14 residues. V dropped 0 bases and J dropped 4; count of bases not matched to a gene: 2. CDR3 in DNA: TGTGCCAGCAGCTTGGTGACAGGGGGGTACGAGCAGTACTTC. This encodes CASSLVTGGYEQYF.

On this clone itself: Germline and junction disagree at one end, which may indicate a read error. This sequence joins TRBV7-9 and TRBJ1-5; the D is unclear. CDR3 length: 12 residues. In germline, CDR1 is SEHNR, CDR2 FQNEAQ (reference sequence). The CDR3 coding sequence is TGTTCCAGCAGCTATGGCGGACAGCCCCAGCATTTT. Translation: CSSSYGGQPQHF.

The chain links TRBV5-5 to TRBJ2-7, with 7 bases identical to TRBD1. Germline V gives CDR1 SGHKS, CDR2 YYEKEE (reference sequence). V shed 4 bases and J 2 bases; nucleotides not matched to a gene: 3. The CDR3 has 13 amino acids. CDR3 coding DNA: TGTGCCAGCAGCACTCAGGGGGCCTACGAGCAGTACTTC. It translates to CASSTQGAYEQYF.

The chain employs TRBV6-6 and TRBJ2-3, with D perhaps TRBD1 (5 bases). This CDR3 spans 12 amino acids. V was shortened by 6 bases and J by 3 bases, with 7 bases between the two germline ends. Germline V gene sequence: CDR1 MNHNY, CDR2 SVGAGI (reference sequence). CDR3 nucleotide sequence: TGTGCCAGCAGAAGGGGTACAGATACGCAGTATTTT. Residues: CASRRGTDTQYF.